This TCR beta chain comes out of a study of beta chain features in type 1 diabetes. Regarding the study as a whole: Cells expressing TCR highly could be over-represented by cDNA sequencing. Shorter TCRB CDR3s, moderately but significantly so, were found in Type 1 diabetes patients in all four CD4+ subsets.

Sequencing targeted expressed TCRB transcripts, as all isolated RNA had been reverse transcribed. Libraries were prepared by immunoSEQ multiplex PCR; TCRdb keeps only in-frame clonotypes and omits some of them. The sample comprises fewer than 900,000 clones, 17% of which are singletons, and about 0.02% rests with the top ten. CD45RO/CCR7/CD25/CD127/CD95/CD27 sorting isolated CD4+ naive, central memory, regulatory and stem cell-like memory cells. Looked up from germline, CDR1 is LNHNV and CDR2 is YYDKDF (reference sequence). The germline V and J ends were trimmed by 1 base and 7 bases, with 19 bases remaining between them. CDR3 length equals 16 residues. In this sample, this clone turned up a few times. Its antigen is unknown.

The chain employs TRBV15 and TRBJ1-1; D possibly corresponds to TRBD1 (6 bases). Sequencing was performed on naive CD4+ T cells from blood. The sequence derives from a woman younger than 35 in good health. CDR3 amino acids: CATSRARDIWGNEAFF. The CDR3 DNA follows: TGTGCCACCAGCAGAGCTCGGGACATCTGGGGGAATGAAGCTTTCTTT.